The clone carrying this T cell receptor (beta chain) was detected only once. V gave up 0 bases and J gave up 5 bases, with 8 bases separating them. The CDR3 contains 13 residues. Per the germline V gene, CDR1 is SGDLS and CDR2 is YYNGEE. Under the authors' procedure: Estimation of nucleated cell counts was performed using reference gene primer amplification. Sequencing used immunoSEQ multiplex PCR; TCRdb keeps in-frame clones, though not all of them. The DNA was the basis for D and trimming; V, J and clone size are from that table. The sample lists roughly 77,000 clones; 75% to 85% were seen once. The data originate from a study of blood T cell repertoires in COVID-19. Overall study context: Donors in the United States, Italy and Spain gave samples during acute or convalescent COVID-19. The analysed material was cDNA or gDNA that came from T cells, B-cell-depleted T cells, or PBMCs.

The genes are TRBV9 and TRBJ1-2, with D perhaps TRBD1 (5 bases). The sample consisted of peripheral blood. The receptor was derived from a woman between 70 and 85 years old with acute or convalescent COVID-19. CDR3 DNA sequence: TGTGCCAGCAGCGTAGCGACAGATTATGGCTACACCTTC. Translation gives CASSVATDYGYTF.